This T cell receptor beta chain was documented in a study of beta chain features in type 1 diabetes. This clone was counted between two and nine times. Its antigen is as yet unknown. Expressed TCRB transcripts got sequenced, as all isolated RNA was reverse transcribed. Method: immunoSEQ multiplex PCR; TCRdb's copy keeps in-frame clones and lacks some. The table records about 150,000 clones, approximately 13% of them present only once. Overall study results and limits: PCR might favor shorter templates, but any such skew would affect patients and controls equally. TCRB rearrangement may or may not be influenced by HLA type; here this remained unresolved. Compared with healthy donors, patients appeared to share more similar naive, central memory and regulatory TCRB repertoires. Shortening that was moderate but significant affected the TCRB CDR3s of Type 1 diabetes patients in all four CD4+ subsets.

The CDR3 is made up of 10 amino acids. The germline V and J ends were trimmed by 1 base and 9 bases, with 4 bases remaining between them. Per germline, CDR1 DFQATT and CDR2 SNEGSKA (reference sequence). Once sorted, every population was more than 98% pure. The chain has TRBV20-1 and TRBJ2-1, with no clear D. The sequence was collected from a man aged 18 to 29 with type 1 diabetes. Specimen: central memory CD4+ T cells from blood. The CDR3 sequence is CSARGFEQFF. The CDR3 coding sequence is TGCAGTGCTAGAGGTTTTGAGCAGTTCTTC.